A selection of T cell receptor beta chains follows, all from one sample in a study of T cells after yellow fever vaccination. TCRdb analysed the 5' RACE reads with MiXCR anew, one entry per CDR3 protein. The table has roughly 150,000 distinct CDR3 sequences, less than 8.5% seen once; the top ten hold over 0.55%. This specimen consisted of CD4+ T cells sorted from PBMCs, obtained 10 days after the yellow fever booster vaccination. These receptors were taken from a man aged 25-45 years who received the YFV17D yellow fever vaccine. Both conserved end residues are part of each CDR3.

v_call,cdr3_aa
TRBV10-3,CAIRIQPGQGGTDTQYF
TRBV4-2,CASSPRGGGTDTQYF
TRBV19,CASSITSGTYNEQFF
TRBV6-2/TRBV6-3,CASSYSNLRVLPYNSGNTIYF
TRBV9,CASSVSTRRGEKLFF
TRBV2,CASSPGYGYTF
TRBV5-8,CASITPRAGGNTGELFF
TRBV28,CASSLSVDYEQYF
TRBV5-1,CASSLRRSNTGELFF
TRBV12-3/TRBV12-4,CASTEMGSYNEQFF
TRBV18,CASSPPSGELFF
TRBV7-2,CASTSGLAAYEQYF
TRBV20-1,CSARGGTTETQYF
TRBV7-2,CASSKGRAGEETQYF
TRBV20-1,CSAVPAGRGAYEQYF
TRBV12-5,CASGSRDGQGYNEQFF
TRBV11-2,CASSLGQENEKLFF
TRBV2,CASTRVTGNTIYF
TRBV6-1,CASTRAYEQYF
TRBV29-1,CSADRTDGTQYF
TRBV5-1,CARSLTGSADTQYF
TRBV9,CASSEGQGAGSPLHF
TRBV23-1,CASSPGVEQYF
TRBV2,CASSSRTSGSRREQFF
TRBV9,CASGSNYGYTF
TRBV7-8,CASSAQSLHEQYF
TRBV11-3,CASSARSGSYNEQFF
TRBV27,CASRASSSYNEQFF
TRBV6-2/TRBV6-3,CASSIAPGLVHEQYF
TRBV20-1,CSALGQTYEQYF
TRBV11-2,CASSPTRTGAYEQYF
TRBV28,CSARRDYGYTF
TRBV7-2,CASSPGGAVRNEQYF
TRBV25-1,CASSDIKGSNQPQHF
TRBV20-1,CSATRDLRADTQYF
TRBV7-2,CASSYGGGGFTDTQYF
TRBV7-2,CASSLVVAGSYEQYF
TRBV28,CASSHSGAGRNEQFF
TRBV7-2,CASSFLAGYEQYF
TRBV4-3,CASSQKTGASFVYGYTF
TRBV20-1,CSARRGGPGNTQYF
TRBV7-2,CASSFSGQKNIQYF
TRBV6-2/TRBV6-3,CASSLFGSGELFF
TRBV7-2,CASSQSGIQETQYF
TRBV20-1,CSAAGTGDRNIQYF
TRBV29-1,CSVESGDGAYF
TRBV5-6,CASSTDMIRYEQYF
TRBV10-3,CAIRSGGIGYEQYF
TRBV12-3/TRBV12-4,CASRQRGQGPAISGANVLTF
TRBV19,CASTTWTGETQYF
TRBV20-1,CSARYRGSEAFF
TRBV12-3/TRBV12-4,CASSLRLAGDPSSYEQYF
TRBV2,CASSEVRYTQYF
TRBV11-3,CASSLDYSGELFF
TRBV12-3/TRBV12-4,CASRSYRGGDTQYF
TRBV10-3,CAISESTAAAYGYTF
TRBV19,CASSIGSSGPHNEQFF
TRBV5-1,CASSLAQGVPYEQYF
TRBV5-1,CASSSTQETQYF
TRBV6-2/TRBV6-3,CASSYSDFTPKFF